The 28 T cell receptor beta chains presented below share a single source sample, sequenced in a study of tissue T cells after allogeneic stem cell transplantation. Sequenced by immunoSEQ multiplex PCR; TCRdb stores in-frame clones only, minus some. This table has fewer than 1,500 clones, around 45% appearing once. The time point: mouse harvest day 14 after allogeneic transplant. Mouse grafts combined 10^7 T-cell-depleted bone marrow cells with 10^6 splenic CD5+ T cells. Sample: gut tissue. The receptors stem from a female BALB/c mouse given C57BL/6 T cells with graft-versus-host disease after an allogeneic hematopoietic cell transplant.

In the case of this clone: These gene names are mouse names. Coverage ceases 1 residue before the CDR3 finishes, and the germline J gene fills in the end. The chain couples TRBV14 to TRBJ1-2, with a tentative D call TRBD1 (5 bases). This CDR3 has 13 residues. V lost 2 bases to trimming and J lost 3 bases, with 8 bases between them. Germline values: CDR1 SGHDT, CDR2 FRDEAV. CDR3 DNA, as far as it was read: TGTGCCAGCAGTTTGAGGGGAGACTCCGACTACACC. Its protein is CASSLRGDSDYT. The full CDR3 sequence reads CASSLRGDSDYTF. Combining the CDR3 with reference TRBV14 and TRBJ1-2 gives the whole variable domain EAGVTQSPRYAVLQEGQAVSFWCDPISGHDTLYWYQQPRDQGPQLLVYFRDEAVIDNSQLPSDRFSAVRPKGTNSTLKIQSAKQGDTATYLCASSLRGDSDYTFGSGTRLLVI.

For this clone: Mouse gene names apply. The read ends 1 residue before the CDR3 terminus; that terminus is restored from the germline J gene. The J gene is TRBJ2-3, the V gene TRBV26; the D is unclear. V lost 5 bases to trimming and J lost 0 bases, with 6 bases between them. CDR1 is KGHPV, CDR2 FQNQEV, per germline (reference sequence). The length of the CDR3 is 13 residues. The CDR3 DNA, read in part, is TGTGCCAGCAGTTCTTACAGTGCAGAAACGCTGTAT. This sequence encodes CASSSYSAETLY. The complete CDR3 reads CASSSYSAETLYF.

A remark on this clone: Gene names are mouse gene names. With the read ending 1 residue before the CDR3 end, the germline J gene is used to fill in that end. The chain combines TRBV26 with TRBJ1-3; TRBD1 matches 9 bases. The CDR3 contains 13 residues. V lost 0 bases, J lost 9 bases, and 0 bases stayed unmatched. Germline CDR1 and CDR2: KGHPV and FQNQEV (reference sequence). The CDR3 reads CASSLSDRGTLYF. The CDR3 DNA, read in part, is TGTGCCAGCAGTCTGTCGGACAGGGGTACGCTCTAT. Full variable domain (rest looked up from reference TRBV26 and TRBJ1-3): NSKVIQTPRYLVKGQGQKAKMRCIPEKGHPVVFWYQQNKNNEFKFLINFQNQEVLQQIDMTEKRFSAECPSNSPCSLEIQSSEAGDSALYLCASSLSDRGTLYFGEGSRLIVV.

In the case of this clone: Gene and germline names: mouse. The CDR3 bases that were read are TGTGCCAGCAGTTTACTGGGTCAAAACACCTTGTAC. This sequence encodes CASSLLGQNTLY. In full, the CDR3 is CASSLLGQNTLYF. The chain employs TRBV26 and TRBJ2-4, with D possibly TRBD2 on 5 matching bases. Coverage ceases 1 residue before the CDR3 finishes, and the germline J gene fills in the end. The CDR3 length is 13 residues. Germline assignment: CDR1 KGHPV and CDR2 FQNQEV (reference sequence). V was pared by 5 bases and J by 1 base, with 7 bases between.

This clone has only a few counts. Mouse gene names apply. The CDR3 end is not reached by the read, which stops 1 residue before it; the germline J gene fills it in. V and J are TRBV23 and TRBJ2-7; the listed D gene, TRBD2, was not tested against the DNA. The germline V gene has CDR1 KGHTA and CDR2 FQNQQP. This CDR3 is built from 14 residues. The sequenced part of the CDR3 DNA is TGCTCCAGCAGTCAAGGGACTGGGGGGTATGAACAGTAC. It encodes CSSSQGTGGYEQY. The full CDR3 protein reads CSSSQGTGGYEQYF.

Points on this clone: The genes are named according to mouse. Sequencing ends 1 residue short of the CDR3 end; the germline J gene provides the rest. V gene TRBV12-2 combines with J gene TRBJ2-1; TRBD1 agrees at 10 bases. J gave up 7 bases and V 1 base, and 3 bases lay outside the gene matches. Per germline, CDR1 SGHLS and CDR2 HYDKME. The CDR3 has 14 amino acids. CDR3 DNA (partial): TGTGCCAGCTCTCTTGGACAGGGGGGGGCTGAGCAGTTC. The encoded protein is CASSLGQGGAEQF. The entire CDR3 protein is CASSLGQGGAEQFF.

With regard to this clone: Germline and genes: mouse. The sequenced fragment ends 1 residue before the CDR3 boundary, so the rest is inferred from the germline J gene. V is TRBV26 and J is TRBJ2-4; 7 bases map to TRBD1. This CDR3 region has 13 residues. The V gene's germline CDR1 is KGHPV and CDR2 FQNQEV (reference sequence). V gave up 2 bases and J gave up 8 bases; unmatched junction bases: 4. CDR3 region: CASSLDREGTLYF. The sequenced part of the CDR3 DNA is TGTGCCAGCAGTCTGGACAGGGAGGGCACCTTGTAC.

A remark on this clone: Germline and genes: mouse. The sequenced CDR3 bases are TGTGCCAGCTCTCTACCAGTTAACTATGCTGAGCAGTTC. Amino acid sequence: CASSLPVNYAEQF. The full CDR3 protein is CASSLPVNYAEQFF. The rearrangement uses TRBV12-1 and TRBJ2-1, with D unresolved. From the germline J gene comes the end of the CDR3, since the read stops 1 residue before it. The CDR3 length is 14 residues. CDR1 is SGHSN, CDR2 HYEKVE, per germline. Deletions cut 1 base from V and 0 bases from J, with 6 bases between.

Of note for this clone: The gene names here belong to mouse. The read ends 1 residue early relative to the CDR3; the germline J gene fills the gap. This chain links TRBV2 with TRBJ2-1; TRBD2 might be the D (6 bases). This CDR3 spans 11 amino acids. CDR1 is LGHNA and CDR2 is YSYQKL in the germline V gene. Between the trimmed V and J ends, which lost 5 bases and 7 bases, there was a span of 6 bases. The DNA read from the CDR3 is TGTGCCAGCAGCGGGGGGGCTGAGCAGTTC. Its translation: CASSGGAEQF. The entire CDR3 is CASSGGAEQFF.

A note on this clone: The listed genes are named as in mouse. The read finishes 1 residue shy of the CDR3 end, and the germline J gene is used to complete it. The chain is built from TRBV23 and TRBJ2-3; the table assigns TRBD1, which was not confirmed against the DNA. This CDR3 has 16 residues. Germline V gene lookup returns CDR1 KGHTA and CDR2 FQNQQP. The CDR3 sequence is CSSSQSGQGAAETLYF. The part of the CDR3 DNA that was read is TGCTCCAGCAGTCAATCGGGACAGGGGGCGGCAGAAACGCTGTAT.

About this clone: Given a much more abundant clone one base away, this may be a read error. Mouse germline and gene names are used. With the read ending 1 residue before the CDR3 end, the germline J gene is used to fill in that end. This same CDR3 is encoded by further DNA sequences in the sample. This chain connects TRBV19 to TRBJ1-4; no definite D call. Trimming stripped 2 bases from V and 0 bases from J, with 5 bases between. From germline, CDR1 is FNHDT and CDR2 SITEND (reference sequence). The CDR3 consists of 14 residues. The CDR3 reads CASSIGLSNERLFF. CDR3 DNA, as far as it was read: TGTGCCAGCAGTATCGGCCTTTCCAACGAAAGATTATTT.

About this clone itself: The gene symbols are mouse symbols. The read gets to within 1 residue of the CDR3 end, and the germline J gene fills in the rest. V usage is TRBV19 and J usage is TRBJ2-7, with 7 bases matching TRBD2. V shed 2 bases and J 1 base; nucleotides not matched to a gene: 3. The CDR3 is 14 amino acids. Germline CDR1 is FNHDT and CDR2 is SITEND (reference sequence). The sequenced CDR3 bases are TGTGCCAGCAGTATTGGCTGGGGGTCCTATGAACAGTAC. It translates to CASSIGWGSYEQY. The whole CDR3 protein is CASSIGWGSYEQYF.

For this clone: The gene names here belong to mouse. The observed sequence ends 1 residue before the CDR3 terminus, with the missing tail filled in from the germline J gene. The genes are TRBV26 and TRBJ2-3, with 11 bases lining up with TRBD2. V shed 6 bases and J 6 bases; nucleotides not matched to a gene: 5. The CDR3 runs 14 residues. Per germline, CDR1 KGHPV and CDR2 FQNQEV (reference sequence). CDR3 loop: CASSWDWGSETLYF. CDR3 DNA (partial): TGTGCCAGCAGCTGGGACTGGGGGTCGGAAACGCTGTAT.

This clone was picked up a small number of times. Gene names are the mouse ones. The CDR3 goes on 1 residue after the read ends, and that part is filled in from the germline J gene. The rearrangement uses TRBV26 and TRBJ1-4; D not certain. V lost 7 bases to trimming and J lost 0 bases, with 9 bases between them. Germline V gene sequence: CDR1 KGHPV, CDR2 FQNQEV (reference sequence). The CDR3 sequence is 14 residues long. The covered CDR3 bases are TGTGCCAGCACCCCAACAATTTCCAACGAAAGATTATTT. It yields the protein CASTPTISNERLF. The entire CDR3 reads CASTPTISNERLFF. The variable domain in full, completed from reference TRBV26 and TRBJ1-4, reads NSKVIQTPRYLVKGQGQKAKMRCIPEKGHPVVFWYQQNKNNEFKFLINFQNQEVLQQIDMTEKRFSAECPSNSPCSLEIQSSEAGDSALYLCASTPTISNERLFFGHGTKLSVL.

This clone was recorded a few times. Gene names follow the mouse nomenclature. The read halts 1 residue ahead of the CDR3 end, with the missing end drawn from the germline J gene. The genes are TRBV12-1 and TRBJ2-7, with D hard to call. In germline, CDR1 is SGHSN, CDR2 HYEKVE. Trimming took off 2 bases at V and 4 bases at J, with 8 bases between the two ends. This CDR3 spans 12 amino acids. The CDR3 spells CASSPALYEQYF. The CDR3 DNA, read in part, is TGTGCCAGCTCTCCCGCCCTTTATGAACAGTAC.

Notes on this clone: Gene names refer to mouse genes. The CDR3 goes on 1 residue after the read ends, and that part is filled in from the germline J gene. V and J are TRBV26 and TRBJ2-4, with D uncertain. Trimming left V 4 bases short and J 3 bases short, with 5 bases between. The CDR3 runs 12 residues. CDR1 and CDR2 from the germline V gene are KGHPV and FQNQEV (reference sequence). The CDR3 protein is CASSRNQNTLYF. The CDR3 DNA, read in part, is TGTGCCAGCAGTCGCAACCAAAACACCTTGTAC.

Note on this clone: All gene names here are mouse names. The sequence runs out 1 residue before the end of the CDR3; the remainder is reconstructed from the germline J gene. The J gene is TRBJ1-1, the V gene TRBV3, with D unclear. Germline values: CDR1 SNHLY, CDR2 FYNGKV (reference sequence). V dropped 5 bases and J dropped 0 bases, with 7 bases sitting between them. The CDR3 is 13 residues long. CDR3 bases read: TGTGCCAGCAGCCTGCAAGCAAACACAGAAGTCTTC. Encoded protein: CASSLQANTEVF. The entire CDR3 protein reads CASSLQANTEVFF.

This clone came up a few times. Gene and germline names: mouse. The observed sequence ends 1 residue before the CDR3 terminus, with the missing tail filled in from the germline J gene. This rearrangement joins TRBV31 to TRBJ2-5; 10 bases match TRBD2. This CDR3 has 15 amino acids. Germline V gene sequence: CDR1 GKSSPN, CDR2 SITVG. V lost 4 bases and J lost 2; bases outside the gene matches: 6. The CDR3 bases that were read are TGTGCCTGGACCGACTGGGGGGAGGCCCAAGACACCCAGTAC. This codes for CAWTDWGEAQDTQY. The CDR3 in its entirety is CAWTDWGEAQDTQYF.

A few counts support this clone. Any gene name here is a mouse gene name. The CDR3 end is not reached by the read, which stops 1 residue before it; the germline J gene fills it in. V and J are TRBV13-1 and TRBJ2-7; 10 positions match TRBD1. Germline values: CDR1 NSHNY, CDR2 SYGAGN. V was clipped by 0 bases and J by 3 bases; unmatched bases: 0. This CDR3 contains 14 residues. The chain's CDR3 is CASSDGDRGYEQYF. Partial CDR3 DNA: TGTGCCAGCAGTGATGGGGACAGGGGCTATGAACAGTAC.

Regarding this clone: Gene names are the mouse ones. Coverage ceases 1 residue before the CDR3 finishes, and the germline J gene fills in the end. The rearrangement uses TRBV12-1 and TRBJ1-5; D perhaps matches TRBD1 (5 bases). V was trimmed by 0 bases and J by 2 bases, leaving 7 bases between them. Germline CDR1 is SGHSN and CDR2 is HYEKVE. The CDR3 is 14 amino acids. The CDR3 spells CASSLGGDNQAPLF. CDR3 DNA (partial): TGTGCCAGCTCTCTCGGAGGGGACAACCAGGCTCCGCTT.

As concerns this clone: Mouse gene names apply. The observed sequence ends 1 residue before the CDR3 terminus, with the missing tail filled in from the germline J gene. This chain links TRBV5 with TRBJ1-4, with D perhaps matching TRBD1 (6 bases). Germline V gene sequence: CDR1 LGHNA, CDR2 YNLKQL (reference sequence). V was shortened by 1 base and J by 5 bases, with 8 bases between the two germline ends. The CDR3 spans 14 residues. The CDR3 spells CASSQAQGNERLFF. CDR3 bases read: TGTGCCAGCAGCCAAGCCCAGGGGAACGAAAGATTATTT.

Turning to this clone: Gene labels here are mouse ones. The DNA read from the CDR3 is TGTGCCAGCAGTCTGTCGAAAAATTCTGGAAATACGCTCTAT. This sequence encodes CASSLSKNSGNTLY. The whole CDR3 protein is CASSLSKNSGNTLYF. The rearrangement joins TRBV26 to TRBJ1-3; no reliable D call. The read ends 1 residue early relative to the CDR3; the germline J gene fills the gap. This CDR3 contains 15 residues. Looked up from germline, CDR1 is KGHPV and CDR2 is FQNQEV (reference sequence). V lost 0 bases and J 0 bases, leaving 6 bases between the germline ends.

Concerning this clone itself: Mouse germline and gene names are used. The DNA ends 1 residue before the CDR3 does, and the rest of the CDR3 is filled in from the germline J gene. V usage is TRBV31 and J usage is TRBJ1-4; D unresolved. The CDR3 has 15 residues. V lost 0 bases and J lost 0, with 8 bases in between. Germline-derived CDR1 and CDR2 are GKSSPN and SITVG. The DNA read from the CDR3 is TGTGCCTGGAGTCTAGCGCAGCTTTCCAACGAAAGATTATTT. Its protein product is CAWSLAQLSNERLF. The CDR3 in its entirety is CAWSLAQLSNERLFF.

As to this clone: Mouse gene names and germline throughout. The read finishes 1 residue shy of the CDR3 end, and the germline J gene is used to complete it. This chain connects TRBV3 to TRBJ1-4; D gene uncertain. This CDR3 is built from 15 residues. V was trimmed by 0 bases and J by 1 base, leaving 6 bases between them. Germline V gene sequence: CDR1 SNHLY, CDR2 FYNGKV (reference sequence). The CDR3 sequence is CASSLARGSNERLFF. Partial CDR3 DNA: TGTGCCAGCAGCTTAGCGCGGGGTTCCAACGAAAGATTATTT.

A word on this clone: Gene names are the mouse ones. The read terminates 1 residue before the CDR3 end, so the remaining end is supplied by the germline J gene. This chain links TRBV15 with TRBJ1-2; D possibly corresponds to TRBD1 (6 bases). The CDR3 sequence is 13 residues long. The germline gives CDR1 SGHND, CDR2 FRSKSL. Trimming removed 3 bases from V and 2 bases from J, with 7 bases in between. CDR3 bases read: TGTGCCAGCAGTTTTGGACAGAACTCCGACTACACC. Its protein product is CASSFGQNSDYT. The CDR3 as a whole reads CASSFGQNSDYTF.

Notes on this clone: Gene names are the mouse ones. The sequenced fragment ends 1 residue before the CDR3 boundary, so the rest is inferred from the germline J gene. The rearrangement uses TRBV13-1 and TRBJ2-2, with D unresolved. V was clipped by 3 bases and J by 4 bases, with 4 bases between them. Germline CDR1 reads NSHNY; CDR2 reads SYGAGN. The CDR3 is 12 residues long. The CDR3 protein is CASSGATGQLYF. Partial CDR3 DNA: TGTGCCAGCAGTGGGGCCACCGGGCAGCTCTAC.

This clone was seen once. Genes and germline come from the mouse. The CDR3 is cut off 1 residue early in the read; its end comes from the germline J gene. The same CDR3 can be traced to other DNA sequences in this sample. V and J are TRBV26 and TRBJ1-1; TRBD1 is a possible D gene (5 bases). This CDR3 contains 13 residues. In germline, CDR1 is KGHPV, CDR2 FQNQEV (reference sequence). V was cut by 3 bases and J by 1 base, with 6 bases left in between. The part of the CDR3 DNA that was read is TGTGCCAGCAGTCTCCAGGGGAACACAGAAGTCTTC. Its translation is CASSLQGNTEVF. The complete CDR3 protein is CASSLQGNTEVFF.

About this clone itself: Gene and germline names: mouse. Read data end 1 residue before the CDR3 end; the end is taken from the germline J gene. This chain uses TRBV26 with TRBJ2-4; D call uncertain. The CDR3 sequence is 12 residues long. The V gene's germline CDR1 is KGHPV and CDR2 FQNQEV (reference sequence). With 2 bases removed from V and 4 bases from J, the gap between germline ends came to 4 bases. CDR3 DNA (partial): TGTGCCAGCAGTCTGGAGAAAAACACCTTGTAC. It is translated as CASSLEKNTLY. The full-length CDR3 reads as CASSLEKNTLYF.